Below, 30 T cell receptor beta chains from the same sample are listed, as sequenced in a study of blood T cell repertoires in COVID-19. The repertoire was sequenced with immunoSEQ multiplex PCR; TCRdb's copy has only in-frame clones and lacks some. This sample has about 150,000 clones, with around four fifths found just once. Material: PBMCs or T cells enriched from blood (not recorded which). These receptor sequences come from a woman aged 45-60 years who had recovered from COVID-19.

The CDR3, as DNA: TGTGCCAGCAGTACGGGCCCTCAGGGGGAAGCTTTCTTT. This gives the protein CASSTGPQGEAFF. This chain uses TRBV28 with TRBJ1-1, with TRBD1 as a possible D gene (6 bases). CDR1 and CDR2 from the germline V gene are MDHEN and SYDVKM. V lost 5 bases and J lost 8, with 15 bases in between. The CDR3 sequence is 13 residues long.

The J gene is TRBJ1-5, the V gene TRBV6-5, with D possibly being TRBD1 (6 bases). CDR3 length equals 15 residues. The V end was cut by 5 bases, the J end by 0 bases, with 11 bases between. Per the germline V gene, CDR1 is MNHEY and CDR2 is SVGAGI. For the CDR3, the DNA is TGTGCCAGCAGTAAACAGGGAAATAGCAATCAGCCCCAGCATTTT. Protein product: CASSKQGNSNQPQHF.

This clone has only one observation. One junction end disagrees with the germline gene, perhaps due to a read error. The chain employs TRBV7-6 and TRBJ2-1; TRBD2 might be the D (6 bases). The CDR3 contains 13 residues. CDR1 and CDR2 (germline): SGHVS, FNYEAQ. CDR3 residues: CASSGDSHNEQFF. The CDR3 nucleotides read TGTGCCAGCAGCGGGGACTCCCACAATGAGCAGTTCTTC.

The chain joins TRBV7-9 to TRBJ1-2, with D perhaps matching TRBD1 (5 bases). Germline CDR1 and CDR2: SEHNR and FQNEAQ (reference sequence). CDR3 length equals 14 residues. The V end lost 1 base, the J end lost 3 bases, and 9 bases lay between the germline ends. The CDR3 DNA follows: TGTGCCAGCAGCTTAGTCTGGGGCGACTATGGCTACACCTTC. Residues: CASSLVWGDYGYTF.

This sequence joins TRBV3-1 (or the pseudogene TRBV3-2) and TRBJ1-1; D perhaps matches TRBD1 (6 bases). The CDR3 has 14 residues. The V and J ends lost 4 bases and 5 bases respectively, with 14 bases between them. Looked up from germline, CDR1 is LGHDT and CDR2 is YNNKEL (reference sequence). CDR3 sequence (DNA): TGTGCCAGCAGCCTTGTAGGGGGTGAGACTGAAGCTTTCTTT. Amino acids: CASSLVGGETEAFF.

The V call is TRBV5-5, the J call TRBJ1-6, with D possibly TRBD1 on 6 matching bases. Germline V gene data show CDR1 as SGHKS and CDR2 as YYEKEE (reference sequence). The CDR3 runs to 18 residues. Trimming pared 0 bases from V and 5 bases from J, leaving 18 bases between. The DNA for the CDR3 is TGTGCCAGCAGCTTGGGGGGCGGAGCAGGGGTTGATAATTCACCCCTCCACTTT. This translates into CASSLGGGAGVDNSPLHF.

The genes are TRBV29-1 and TRBJ2-1; D is perhaps TRBD1 (9 bases). V was clipped by 0 bases and J by 5 bases, with 20 bases between them. The CDR3 covers 17 residues. The germline CDR1 and CDR2 sequences are SQVTM and ANQGSEA. In DNA form, the CDR3 reads TGCAGCGTTGAAGACCCGGGAGGGACAGGGAGAGACAATGAGCAGTTCTTC. Protein product: CSVEDPGGTGRDNEQFF.

The J gene is TRBJ2-5, the V gene TRBV5-6; 8 nucleotides line up with TRBD1. The CDR3 is 14 amino acids. Germline lookup yields CDR1 SGHDT and CDR2 YYEEEE. V was pared by 4 bases and J by 1 base, with 3 bases of the junction left unmatched. CDR3 amino acids: CASSTDRGQETQYF. CDR3 sequence (DNA): TGTGCCAGCAGCACCGACAGGGGCCAAGAGACCCAGTACTTC.

V gene TRBV7-2 combines with J gene TRBJ2-5; no reliable D call. The V end lost 3 bases, the J end lost 5 bases, and 7 bases lay between the germline ends. CDR1 is SGHTA, CDR2 FQGNSA, per germline. The CDR3 spans 12 residues. CDR3 residues: CASSFAGETQYF. CDR3 bases: TGTGCCAGCAGCTTCGCCGGGGAGACCCAGTACTTC.

V gene TRBV6-5 combines with J gene TRBJ2-7; 7 nucleotides agree with TRBD1. CDR1 is MNHEY and CDR2 is SVGAGI in the germline V gene. CDR3 length equals 13 residues. The trim removed 7 bases at V and 2 bases at J, leaving 5 bases unmatched. The CDR3 spells CASKETGPYEQYF. The CDR3 bases are TGTGCCAGCAAGGAGACAGGGCCCTACGAGCAGTACTTC.

The chain carries TRBV7-9 and TRBJ2-3, with a weak D call TRBD1 (6 bases). The CDR3 is made up of 17 amino acids. The ends were cut back, 3 bases at V and 0 bases at J, with 16 bases in the middle. Germline values: CDR1 SEHNR, CDR2 FQNEAQ (reference sequence). In nucleotides, the CDR3 is TGTGCCAGCAGCTTGACCTCTTTTACAGGGAGCACAGATACGCAGTATTTT. This sequence encodes CASSLTSFTGSTDTQYF.

The V call is TRBV11-2, the J call TRBJ2-7, with TRBD1 matching over 8 bases. The trim removed 6 bases at V and 6 bases at J, leaving 16 bases unmatched. Germline CDR1 reads SGHAT; CDR2 reads FQNNGV. The CDR3 runs to 16 residues. The CDR3 reads CASSPFLGQGFGEQYV. As DNA, the CDR3 is TGTGCCAGCAGTCCGTTCCTTGGACAGGGATTCGGCGAGCAGTACGTC.

This chain connects TRBV18 to TRBJ2-3; TRBD1 is a possible D gene (5 bases). V lost 0 bases and J 2 bases, leaving 9 bases between the germline ends. The CDR3 sequence is 15 residues long. In germline, CDR1 is KGHSH, CDR2 LQKENI. The CDR3 sequence: CASSPPLRATDTQYF. DNA of the CDR3: TGTGCCAGCTCACCACCTCTCAGGGCCACAGATACGCAGTATTTT. The full variable domain, with the rest looked up from reference TRBV18 and TRBJ2-3, is NAGVMQNPRHLVRRRGQEARLRCSPMKGHSHVYWYRQLPEEGLKFMVYLQKENIIDESGMPKERFSAEFPKEGPSILRIQQVVRGDSAAYFCASSPPLRATDTQYFGPGTRLTVL.

The genes are TRBV15 and TRBJ2-2; 11 bases align to TRBD2. Germline CDR1 and CDR2: LNHNV and YYDKDF (reference sequence). Trimming removed 6 bases from V and 2 bases from J; junction bases left unmatched: 11. The CDR3 has 18 amino acids. CDR3 DNA: TGTGCCACCAGTACCCACGATCTAGCGGGGGGCAACACCGGGGAGCTGTTTTTT. It codes for CATSTHDLAGGNTGELFF.

The CDR3 spells CASSLDGNQPQHF. CDR3 sequence (DNA): TGTGCCAGCAGCTTAGACGGCAATCAGCCCCAGCATTTT. V usage is TRBV11-2 and J usage is TRBJ1-5, with D hard to call. CDR3 length: 13 amino acids. Germline values: CDR1 SGHAT, CDR2 FQNNGV. Trimming took off 0 bases at V and 2 bases at J, with 2 bases between the two ends. Together with reference TRBV11-2 and TRBJ1-5, the CDR3 gives the full variable domain: EAGVAQSPRYKIIEKRQSVAFWCNPISGHATLYWYQQILGQGPKLLIQFQNNGVVDDSQLPKDRFSAERLKGVDSTLKIQPAKLEDSAVYLCASSLDGNQPQHFGDGTRLSIL.

The sample holds a few counts of this clone. J is TRBJ1-2 and V is TRBV7-9; D is unresolved. Germline CDR1 and CDR2: SEHNR and FQNEAQ (reference sequence). V was shortened by 0 bases and J by 4 bases, with 15 bases between the two germline ends. The CDR3 is 16 residues long. The CDR3 coding sequence is TGTGCCAGCAGCTTAGCGGGGAGAGGATCCTTCTATGGCTACACCTTC. Protein sequence: CASSLAGRGSFYGYTF.

The chain employs TRBV5-1 and TRBJ2-2; 8 nucleotides agree with TRBD1. Germline values: CDR1 SGHRS, CDR2 YFSETQ. J gave up 3 bases and V 2 bases, and 6 bases lay outside the gene matches. The CDR3 is made up of 16 amino acids. CDR3 loop: CASSLSWDRYTGELFF. The CDR3 coding sequence is TGCGCCAGCAGCTTAAGCTGGGACAGGTACACCGGGGAGCTGTTTTTT.

In its sample, this clone was seen once. This sample also contains other DNA sequences that code for the same CDR3. The rearrangement links TRBV19 to TRBJ1-5; TRBD1 agrees at 7 bases. The junction had 1 base not matched to a gene; V was cut back by 3 bases and J by 5 bases. Per the germline V gene, CDR1 is LNHDA and CDR2 is SQIVND (reference sequence). The CDR3 covers 13 residues. The CDR3 sequence: CASSIDRDQPQHF. CDR3 bases: TGTGCCAGTAGTATCGACAGGGATCAGCCCCAGCATTTT.

The rearrangement links TRBV6-5 to TRBJ2-7, with a weak D call TRBD1 (6 bases). The germline V and J ends were trimmed by 1 base and 6 bases, with 10 bases remaining between them. The CDR3 sequence is 13 residues long. Germline V gives CDR1 MNHEY, CDR2 SVGAGI. The CDR3 DNA reads as TGTGCCAGCAGTTACTTAGGGGGTGGCGAGCAGTACTTC. Translation: CASSYLGGGEQYF.

The rearrangement joins TRBV5-4 to TRBJ1-6; 9 bases align to TRBD1. CDR3 size: 16 residues. Germline CDR1 reads SGHNT; CDR2 reads YYREEE (reference sequence). After removal of 4 bases from V and 6 bases from J, the junction contained 8 bases not matched to a gene. The CDR3 sequence: CASSLGGQGGNSPLHF. The CDR3 DNA reads TGTGCCAGCAGCCTGGGGGGACAGGGCGGTAATTCACCCCTCCACTTT.

The genes are TRBV11-3 and TRBJ2-1; TRBD2 matches 10 bases. Germline values: CDR1 SGHNT, CDR2 YENEEA. After removal of 5 bases from V and 0 bases from J, the junction contained 13 bases not matched to a gene. The CDR3 length is 19 residues. Written as DNA, the CDR3 is TGTGCCAGCAGCAAACGCGGACTAGCGGCCCCGAGCTCCTACAATGAGCAGTTCTTC. This gives the protein CASSKRGLAAPSSYNEQFF.

This clone came up once. V usage is TRBV10-3 and J usage is TRBJ1-2; 10 positions match TRBD1. This CDR3 is 14 amino acids long. Germline assignment: CDR1 ENHRY and CDR2 SYGVKD. J lost 6 bases, V lost 2 bases, and 3 bases had no gene match. This CDR3 is CAISERQGADGYTF. The CDR3, as DNA: TGTGCCATCAGTGAGCGACAGGGGGCAGATGGCTACACCTTC.

The chain links TRBV28 to TRBJ2-1, with 9 bases fitting TRBD1. V was pared by 1 base and J by 0 bases, with 4 bases of the junction left unmatched. The CDR3 is made up of 17 amino acids. In germline, CDR1 is MDHEN, CDR2 SYDVKM. CDR3 in amino acids: CASSLSPGQGSYNEQFF. The CDR3 nucleotides are TGTGCCAGCAGTTTATCCCCGGGACAGGGCTCCTACAATGAGCAGTTCTTC.

The chain couples TRBV7-2 to TRBJ2-5, with TRBD1 matching 7 bases. Germline V gene lookup returns CDR1 SGHTA and CDR2 FQGNSA. The CDR3 consists of 13 residues. V was pared by 3 bases and J by 4 bases, with 2 bases of the junction left unmatched. DNA for the CDR3: TGTGCCAGCAGCTTGGGACAGCGAGAGACCCAGTACTTC. Its protein product is CASSLGQRETQYF.

Here the CDR3 reads CASSLRVPPPQHF. The CDR3 DNA reads as TGTGCCAGCAGTTTGCGGGTCCCGCCGCCCCAGCATTTT. V gene TRBV12-3 or TRBV12-4 combines with J gene TRBJ1-5; D is undetermined. This CDR3 region has 13 residues. V was clipped by 3 bases and J by 9 bases, with 12 bases between them.

This chain connects TRBV3-1 (or the pseudogene TRBV3-2) to TRBJ1-5, with TRBD1 matching over 8 bases. CDR3 length: 14 amino acids. J was trimmed by 5 bases and V by 4 bases; bases with no gene match: 4. The germline CDR1 and CDR2 sequences are LGHDT and YNNKEL (reference sequence). As DNA, the CDR3 is TGTGCCAGCAGCCCGGGACAGGACTATCAGCCCCAGCATTTT. Its protein product is CASSPGQDYQPQHF.

The chain combines TRBV27 with TRBJ2-7; 12 positions agree with TRBD2. Germline values: CDR1 MNHEY, CDR2 SMNVEV (reference sequence). The CDR3 has 15 residues. The J segment lost 3 bases and the V segment lost 3 bases, leaving 3 bases of the junction unmatched. CDR3 bases: TGTGCCAGCAGTTTGGGACTAGCGGGTGACTACGAGCAGTACTTC. Encoded protein: CASSLGLAGDYEQYF.

The table lists this clone with a count of one. The chain recombines TRBV9 with TRBJ1-4; D remains ambiguous. Trimming removed 2 bases from V and 0 bases from J, with 8 bases in between. Germline CDR1 reads SGDLS; CDR2 reads YYNGEE. The CDR3 loop spans 15 amino acids. The CDR3 loop is CASSVLGATNEKLFF. CDR3 in DNA: TGTGCCAGCAGCGTCTTAGGAGCAACTAATGAAAAACTGTTTTTT.

The J gene is TRBJ1-6, the V gene TRBV18; TRBD1 matches at 9 bases. V gave up 3 bases and J gave up 7 bases; unmatched junction bases: 10. The V gene's germline CDR1 is KGHSH and CDR2 LQKENI. The CDR3 covers 17 residues. Written as DNA, the CDR3 is TGTGCCAGCTCACCGGAACACACCGGGACAGGGAATTCACCCCTCCACTTT. Its translation: CASSPEHTGTGNSPLHF.

The gene calls are TRBV7-9 and TRBJ1-4; TRBD1 is a possible D gene (6 bases). Germline V gives CDR1 SEHNR, CDR2 FQNEAQ (reference sequence). Trimming took off 5 bases at V and 4 bases at J, with 14 bases between the two ends. This CDR3 region has 15 residues. CDR3: CASSVGQSYNEKLFF. CDR3 nucleotides: TGTGCCAGCAGCGTCGGACAGAGCTATAATGAAAAACTGTTTTTT.